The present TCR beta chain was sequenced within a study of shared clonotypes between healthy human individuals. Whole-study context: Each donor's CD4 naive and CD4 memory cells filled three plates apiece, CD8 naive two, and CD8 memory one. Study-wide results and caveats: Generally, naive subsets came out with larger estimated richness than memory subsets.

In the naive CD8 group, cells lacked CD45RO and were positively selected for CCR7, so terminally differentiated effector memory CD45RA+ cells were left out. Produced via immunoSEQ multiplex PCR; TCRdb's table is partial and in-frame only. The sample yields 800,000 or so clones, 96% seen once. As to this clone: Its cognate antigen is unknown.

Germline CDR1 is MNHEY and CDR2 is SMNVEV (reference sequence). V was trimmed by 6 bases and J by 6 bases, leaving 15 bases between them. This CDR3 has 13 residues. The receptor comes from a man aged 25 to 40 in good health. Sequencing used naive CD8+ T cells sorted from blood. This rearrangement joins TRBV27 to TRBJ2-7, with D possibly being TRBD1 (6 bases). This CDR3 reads CASRPGARSEQYF. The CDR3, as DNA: TGTGCCAGCAGGCCAGGGGCGCGGAGCGAGCAGTACTTC.